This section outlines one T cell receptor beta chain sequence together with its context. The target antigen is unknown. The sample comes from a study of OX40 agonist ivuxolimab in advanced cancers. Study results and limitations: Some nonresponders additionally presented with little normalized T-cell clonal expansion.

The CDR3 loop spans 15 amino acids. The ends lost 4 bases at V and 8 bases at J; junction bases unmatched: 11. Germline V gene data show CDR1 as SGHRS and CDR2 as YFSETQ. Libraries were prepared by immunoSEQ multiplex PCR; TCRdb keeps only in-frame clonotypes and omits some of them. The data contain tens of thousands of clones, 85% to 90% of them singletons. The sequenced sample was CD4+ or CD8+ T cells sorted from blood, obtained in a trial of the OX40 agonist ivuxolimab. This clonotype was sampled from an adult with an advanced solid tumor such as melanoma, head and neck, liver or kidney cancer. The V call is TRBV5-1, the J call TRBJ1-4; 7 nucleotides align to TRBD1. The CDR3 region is CASSRYISGQEKLFF. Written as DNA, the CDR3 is TGCGCCAGCAGCCGCTACATCTCGGGACAGGAAAAACTGTTTTTT.